A selection of T cell receptor beta chains follows, all from one sample in a study of somatic mutations in cytotoxic T cells in rheumatoid arthritis. Only in-frame clones appear in the TCRdb table, and some are missing; sequencing was by immunoSEQ multiplex PCR. Of 2,600 or so clones in the sample, roughly 80% were seen once. The sequenced sample was CD8+ T cells sorted from blood. The receptors originated from a man between 65 and 79 years old with rheumatoid arthritis. CDR3s include the opening cysteine and the closing phenylalanine or tryptophan. D genes are given only for firm matches. Only some rows state a clone size, as once, few, many or a class for expanded clones.

abundance,d_gene,j_gene,v_gene,CDR3aa,CDR3nt
few,-,TRBJ1-1,TRBV5-6,CASSFRNTEAFF,TGTGCCAGCAGCTTCCGGAACACTGAAGCTTTCTTT
-,TRBD1,TRBJ2-5,TRBV29-1,CSAETGGGETQYF,TGCAGCGCCGAGACAGGGGGAGGCGAGACCCAGTACTTC
-,TRBD2,TRBJ2-7,TRBV28,CASKGLAGGSSYEQYF,TGTGCCAGCAAAGGCCTAGCGGGGGGCAGCTCCTACGAGCAGTACTTC
-,-,TRBJ2-5,TRBV7-6,CASSLVGQRYNQETQYF,TGTGCCAGCAGCTTAGTAGGACAGAGATATAACCAAGAGACCCAGTACTTC
-,TRBD2,TRBJ2-7,TRBV10-2,CASSEGEREDSYEQYF,TGCGCCAGCAGTGAGGGGGAGCGGGAGGACTCCTACGAGCAGTACTTC
-,-,TRBJ1-1,TRBV4-1,CASSHEKVGGTEAFF,TGCGCCAGCAGCCATGAGAAAGTGGGGGGCACTGAAGCTTTCTTT
-,TRBD2,TRBJ2-7,TRBV6-1,CASSGSSGSNDEQYF,TGTGCCAGCAGTGGATCTAGCGGGAGTAACGACGAGCAGTACTTC
-,TRBD2,TRBJ2-1,TRBV2,CASSDLSGGAYNEQFF,TGTGCCAGCAGTGATTTAAGCGGGGGGGCGTACAATGAGCAGTTCTTC
-,-,TRBJ1-5,TRBV9,CASSAGGDSRNQPQHF,TGTGCCAGCAGCGCAGGTGGGGACTCCCGTAATCAGCCCCAGCATTTT
-,TRBD1,TRBJ2-7,TRBV7-9,CASSGEGQGPYEQYF,TGTGCCAGCAGCGGGGAGGGACAGGGCCCCTACGAGCAGTACTTC
few,TRBD1,TRBJ2-7,TRBV5-1,CASSFDRVNEQYF,TGCGCCAGCAGCTTTGACAGGGTCAACGAGCAGTACTTC
-,TRBD2,TRBJ2-7,TRBV28,CASSFSGTSALGEQYF,TGTGCCAGCAGTTTTTCCGGGACTAGCGCCCTAGGCGAGCAGTACTTC
few,-,TRBJ2-1,TRBV9,CASSTQGSSYNEQFF,TGTGCCAGCAGCACGCAGGGGAGCTCCTACAATGAGCAGTTCTTC
-,-,TRBJ2-1,TRBV27,CATHGTPHNEQFF,TGTGCCACACACGGGACTCCCCACAATGAGCAGTTCTTC
-,TRBD2,TRBJ2-1,TRBV5-6,CASSSSTSGRHYNEQFF,TGTGCCAGCAGCTCCTCGACTAGCGGGAGGCACTACAATGAGCAGTTCTTC
-,-,TRBJ2-2,TRBV7-6,CASSSQGFSGELFF,TGTGCCAGCAGTTCCCAGGGGTTTTCCGGGGAGCTGTTTTTT
-,-,TRBJ2-1,TRBV11-2,CASSLEWGQNEQFF,TGTGCCAGCAGCTTAGAGTGGGGGCAGAATGAGCAGTTCTTC
few,-,TRBJ2-7,TRBV13,CASSSEADEQYF,TGTGCCAGCAGCTCAGAGGCTGACGAGCAGTACTTC
-,-,TRBJ2-7,TRBV10-3,CAISESAEQYF,TGTGCCATCAGTGAGTCGGCCGAGCAGTACTTC
-,-,TRBJ1-1,TRBV7-6,CASSLSDSGMNTEAFF,TGTGCCAGCAGCTTAAGCGATTCGGGGATGAACACTGAAGCTTTCTTT
-,TRBD2,TRBJ2-1,TRBV5-1,CASRRRTSGSSNEQFF,TGCGCCAGCAGACGCAGGACTAGCGGGAGTAGTAATGAGCAGTTCTTC
-,TRBD2,TRBJ2-7,TRBV9,CASSGGGTSYYEQYF,TGTGCCAGCAGCGGGGGGGGGACTAGCTATTACGAGCAGTACTTC
once,-,TRBJ1-2,TRBV29-1,CSVEVARDNYGYTF,TGCAGCGTTGAAGTCGCCAGGGATAACTATGGCTACACCTTC
few,-,TRBJ2-7,TRBV7-2,CASTSSYEQYF,TGTGCCAGCACCTCTTCTTACGAGCAGTACTTC
-,TRBD1,TRBJ1-2,TRBV5-4,CASSLTGAGYTF,TGTGCCAGCAGCCTGACAGGGGCCGGCTACACCTTC
-,TRBD1,TRBJ1-5,TRBV6-1,CATTEARTGTRGPQHF,TGTGCCACCACTGAGGCTAGGACAGGTACAAGGGGGCCCCAGCATTTT
-,-,TRBJ2-5,TRBV19,CASSMGRKETQYF,TGTGCCAGTAGTATGGGGCGGAAAGAGACCCAGTACTTC
-,-,TRBJ2-5,TRBV6-1,CASSEGLRDQETQYF,TGTGCCAGCAGTGAAGGATTGAGGGACCAAGAGACCCAGTACTTC
-,-,TRBJ1-1,TRBV5-5,CASSFRNTEAFF,TGTGCCAGCAGCTTCCGGAACACTGAAGCTTTCTTT
-,-,TRBJ1-1,TRBV10-1,CASSDGNGGAEAFF,TGCGCCAGCAGTGACGGGAATGGCGGGGCTGAAGCTTTCTTT
-,TRBD1,TRBJ2-7,TRBV5-5,CASSLGGTGNF,TGTGCCAGCAGCTTGGGCGGGACAGGGAACTTC
-,-,TRBJ2-4,TRBV7-9,CASSSSLAKNIQYF,TGTGCCAGCAGCTCTAGCTTAGCCAAAAACATTCAGTACTTC
-,-,TRBJ1-5,TRBV6-1,CASSERTDRQRGNQPQHF,TGTGCCAGCAGTGAAAGGACGGACCGTCAGCGGGGGAATCAGCCCCAGCATTTT
-,-,TRBJ1-1,TRBV10-2,CASAIGGGNTEAFF,TGCGCCAGCGCTATAGGGGGGGGGAACACTGAAGCTTTCTTT
-,TRBD1,TRBJ2-1,TRBV7-3,CASGTGGSEQFF,TGTGCCAGCGGGACAGGGGGCAGTGAGCAGTTCTTC
-,-,TRBJ1-1,TRBV10-3,CAISVTGQNTEAFF,TGTGCCATCAGTGTAACGGGACAGAACACTGAAGCTTTCTTT
few,TRBD1,TRBJ1-2,TRBV5-3,CARSSPTGSYGYTF,TGTGCCAGAAGCTCGCCGACAGGGAGCTATGGCTACACCTTC
-,-,TRBJ1-1,TRBV7-6,CASSLVEATEAFF,TGTGCCAGCAGCTTAGTAGAGGCGACTGAAGCTTTCTTT
once,TRBD2,TRBJ2-1,TRBV9,CASSATSGRSSYNEQFF,TGTGCCAGCAGCGCGACTAGCGGGAGAAGCTCCTACAATGAGCAGTTCTTC
-,TRBD2,TRBJ2-5,TRBV5-4,CASSLTLGEGGSETQYF,TGTGCCAGCAGCTTGACCCTGGGGGAGGGAGGCTCGGAGACCCAGTACTTC
medium-sized,TRBD1,TRBJ2-7,TRBV10-1,CASSEWGQGDEQYF,TGCGCCAGCAGTGAGTGGGGACAGGGGGACGAGCAGTACTTC
few,-,TRBJ2-7,TRBV5-8,CASSLGPGESYEQYF,TGTGCCAGCAGCTTGGGGCCAGGGGAATCCTACGAGCAGTACTTC
-,TRBD1,TRBJ1-2,TRBV5-4,CASSLDRDPFADGYTF,TGTGCCAGCAGCCTGGACAGGGATCCGTTTGCCGATGGCTACACCTTC
-,-,TRBJ2-1,TRBV6-5,CASSSGDFDEQFF,TGTGCCAGCAGTTCGGGGGACTTCGATGAGCAGTTCTTC
-,-,TRBJ1-1,TRBV4-1,CASSQGGGAFF,TGCGCCAGCAGCCAAGGGGGAGGAGCTTTCTTT
-,TRBD1,TRBJ2-1,TRBV10-3,CAISESTGQGGVYNEQFF,TGTGCCATCAGTGAGTCGACGGGACAGGGGGGGGTCTACAATGAGCAGTTCTTC
-,TRBD1,TRBJ1-5,TRBV7-2,CASSLARKDRGVSAQPQHF,TGTGCCAGCAGCTTAGCGCGAAAGGACAGGGGGGTTTCAGCTCAGCCCCAGCATTTT
-,-,TRBJ2-7,TRBV27,CASSPTIYYEQYF,TGTGCCAGCAGTCCTACGATTTACTACGAGCAGTACTTC
-,TRBD2,TRBJ2-7,TRBV5-1,CASSVTSGSATYEQYF,TGCGCCAGCAGCGTGACTAGCGGGAGCGCTACCTACGAGCAGTACTTC